This entry describes one T cell receptor (beta chain). The data are from a study of cytomegalovirus exposure and HLA in healthy donors. The overall study: Findings of an earlier analysis included 110 million or so unique TCR beta sequences from 180 million or so T cells.

Use of 60 Vbeta and 13 Jbeta primers characterized the PCR. The assay was immunoSEQ multiplex PCR, and TCRdb's table has in-frame clones only and misses some. This repertoire shows about 96,000 clones, around 79% found once; its top ten account for 13% to 15%. Trimming cost V 4 bases and J 4 bases, with 18 bases left between them. CDR3 length: 17 residues. CDR1 is SGHRS and CDR2 is YFSETQ in the germline V gene. The sequenced sample consisted of PBMCs. This TCR was sampled from an older woman in good health and CMV-seropositive. The chain recombines TRBV5-1 with TRBJ2-6, with D possibly being TRBD1 (6 bases). The CDR3 reads CASSPTQGTAGANVLTF. The CDR3 nucleotides read TGCGCCAGCAGCCCGACACAGGGTACTGCCGGGGCCAACGTCCTGACTTTC.